A selection of T cell receptor beta chains follows, all from one sample in a study of pediatric ulcerative colitis. Produced via immunoSEQ multiplex PCR; TCRdb's table is partial and in-frame only. The table records approximately 40,000 clones, roughly 82% of them present only once. The specimen sequenced was gut tissue. The receptors were gathered from a boy aged 5-17 years with severe ulcerative colitis. CDR3s leave out the opening cysteine and the closing phenylalanine or tryptophan.

v_call,cdr3_aa
TRBV4-2,ASSQEQGVNTGELF
TRBV5-5,ASSAEGDTQY
TRBV30,AWSSGYGQPQH
TRBV2,ASSPYGRDEQY
TRBV10-1,ASSEARRGRPNEKLF
TRBV11-1,ASSLRGSGGGNEQY
TRBV5-8,ASNADRGTLSGANVLT
TRBV7-6,ASSDKGESSYRDTQY
TRBV4-2,ASSQDRAEQF
TRBV7-9,ASSGGLGYT
TRBV4-2,ASSQEDSVSSTDTQY
TRBV11-2,ASSLGQASSGNTIY
TRBV28,ASSLPWGYSNQPQH
TRBV16,ASSRGQGNGQPQH
TRBV5-1,ASRTSGGVYEQY
TRBV21-1,ASSNLVGTGAPDEKLF
TRBV2,ASREAPGQGGFRGTEAF
TRBV30,AFGRNSYEQY
TRBV13,ASSAPARGLVGGPGYNEQF
TRBV9,ASSVAIAGRANTGELF
TRBV7-6,ASSSRDEQF
TRBV25-1,ASSSAGSYNEQF
TRBV28,ASSQREINQPQH
TRBV19,ASSMGRRNTEAF
TRBV9,ASSKDPGLSYGYT
TRBV5-6,ASSTGTGDYGYT
TRBV5-5,ASSLSGTGVYGYT
TRBV6-5,ASSGQGVYEQY
TRBV6-5,ASRRATSNYGYT
TRBV11-2,ASSLDIGGDEQY
TRBV11-2,ASTSVKGVRNTEAF
TRBV6-5,ASSYAPVNTEAF
TRBV5-1,ASSLEGNNSPLH
TRBV27,ASSFRPANEQF
TRBV9,ASSAETSGGTTDTQY
TRBV5-8,ASSPRFSYEQY
TRBV28,ASGQSGTGTDTQY
TRBV19,ASIPGLAGSYEQF
TRBV28,AGAPGQGSFGTNEKLF
TRBV14,ASSPRQGAVHEQY
TRBV28,ASRGTVVYGNEKLF
TRBV7-2,ASSFLRALEGYT
TRBV19,ASNYPGQGTLRSGELF
TRBV4-1,ASSRDRYRGGGSSTDTQY
TRBV11-2,ASSRGGALGETQY
TRBV7-9,ASSTDSFVPYEQY
TRBV9,ASSGGGGVRDEQY
TRBV5-1,ASSSRPIGGVTDTQY
TRBV5-1,ASSRESWGKEETQY
TRBV11-2,ASRGVEQF